This T cell receptor beta chain was identified during a study of blood T cell repertoires in COVID-19. TCRdb's copy holds only in-frame clones and misses some; the assay was immunoSEQ multiplex PCR. The table has some 160,000 clones, around 81% seen once; the top ten hold around 6.2%. CDR1 SGHNT and CDR2 YYREEE come from the germline V gene (reference sequence). J was trimmed by 2 bases and V by 4 bases; bases with no gene match: 4. The CDR3 length is 14 residues. Enrollees, 18 to 89 years old, lived in 24 US areas. Participant-reported clinical history was the basis for cohort assignment. For recovered donors of Cohort 3, there were two negative PCRs, clearance, or symptom resolution.

Sequencing was performed on PBMCs or T cells enriched from blood (not recorded which). The source is a middle-aged woman who had recovered from COVID-19. The J gene is TRBJ2-7, the V gene TRBV5-4; the match to TRBD1 covers 9 bases. The CDR3 region has the DNA TGTGCCAGCAGCATACGGGACAGGGCCTACGAGCAGTACTTC. Amino acids: CASSIRDRAYEQYF.